These T cell receptor beta chains were read from a single sample in a study of T cells after yellow fever vaccination. TCRdb fed the 5' RACE reads into MiXCR, producing one record per CDR3 protein. The sample has fewer than 450,000 distinct CDR3 sequences, around 8.1% seen once. The material sequenced was PBMCs, taken more than 35 days after the first yellow fever vaccination. Receptor source: a man aged 18 to 29 who received the YFV17D yellow fever vaccine. CDR3s leave out the opening cysteine and the closing phenylalanine or tryptophan.

J gene: TRBJ2-7; V gene: TRBV7-8; CDR3 protein: ASSPQSSYEQY
J gene: TRBJ2-3; V gene: TRBV10-3; CDR3 protein: AISSVAGGPTDTQY
J gene: TRBJ2-2; V gene: TRBV12-3/TRBV12-4; CDR3 protein: ASRPGGSLGGELF
J gene: TRBJ2-7; V gene: TRBV28; CDR3 protein: ASIPRGTAIYEQY
J gene: TRBJ1-2; V gene: TRBV7-9; CDR3 protein: ASSLRTIGYT
J gene: TRBJ1-5; V gene: TRBV11-2; CDR3 protein: ASSSPYGTGRNNQPQH
J gene: TRBJ2-7; V gene: TRBV7-2; CDR3 protein: ASSGGGQPGSYEQY
J gene: TRBJ2-3; V gene: TRBV2; CDR3 protein: ASSESPSGGAYTQY
J gene: TRBJ2-3; V gene: TRBV5-1; CDR3 protein: ASSLAYRSLAGYTYTDTQY
J gene: TRBJ2-7; V gene: TRBV6-5; CDR3 protein: ASSYSPGVGEQY
J gene: TRBJ2-3; V gene: TRBV6-5; CDR3 protein: ASSYSGSSTDTQY
J gene: TRBJ2-2; V gene: TRBV7-3; CDR3 protein: ASSLIRSGGINTGELF
J gene: TRBJ1-3; V gene: TRBV7-2; CDR3 protein: ASSFGTGGTIY